This note documents a single T cell receptor (beta chain) sequence. The antigen is unknown. Replicate PCRs for sorted subsets used around 200 ng DNA; this equaled around 29,000 T cell genomes. TCRdb's table, derived via immunoSEQ multiplex PCR, lists solely in-frame clones and lacks some. The data hold about 2 million clones, with 85% to 95% observed a single time. This entry is derived from a study of shared clonotypes between healthy human individuals. General study findings and limits: Larger estimated richness was generally recorded for naive subsets relative to memory subsets.

Naive CD8 cells, CD45RO-negative and positively selected for CCR7, excluded terminally differentiated effector memory CD45RA+ cells. Germline values: CDR1 SGHNT, CDR2 YYREEE (reference sequence). Trimming took off 2 bases at V and 1 base at J, with 6 bases between the two ends. CDR3 length: 13 amino acids. This chain joins TRBV5-4 and TRBJ1-1; D is uncertain. The sample was naive CD8+ T cells sorted from blood. The origin of this receptor is a man aged 18 to 30 in good health. The CDR3: CASSFVENTEAFF. The CDR3 coding sequence is TGTGCCAGCAGCTTTGTCGAGAACACTGAAGCTTTCTTT. The whole variable domain, remainder taken from reference TRBV5-4 and TRBJ1-1, is ETGVTQSPTHLIKTRGQQVTLRCSSQSGHNTVSWYQQALGQGPQFIFQYYREEENGRGNFPPRFSGLQFPNYSSELNVNALELDDSALYLCASSFVENTEAFFGQGTRLTVV.